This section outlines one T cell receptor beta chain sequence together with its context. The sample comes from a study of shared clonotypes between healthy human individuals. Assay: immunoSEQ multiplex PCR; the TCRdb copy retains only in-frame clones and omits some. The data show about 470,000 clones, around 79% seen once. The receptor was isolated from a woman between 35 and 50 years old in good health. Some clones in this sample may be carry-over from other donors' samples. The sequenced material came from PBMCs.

The CDR3 DNA sequence: TGTGCCAGCAGCTTGGGACGCTCGGACGAGCAGTACTTC. Protein product: CASSLGRSDEQYF. This rearrangement joins TRBV5-6 to TRBJ2-7; no clear D. The V gene's germline CDR1 is SGHDT and CDR2 YYEEEE. The CDR3 spans 13 residues. V lost 0 bases, J lost 5 bases, and 9 bases lay in between.